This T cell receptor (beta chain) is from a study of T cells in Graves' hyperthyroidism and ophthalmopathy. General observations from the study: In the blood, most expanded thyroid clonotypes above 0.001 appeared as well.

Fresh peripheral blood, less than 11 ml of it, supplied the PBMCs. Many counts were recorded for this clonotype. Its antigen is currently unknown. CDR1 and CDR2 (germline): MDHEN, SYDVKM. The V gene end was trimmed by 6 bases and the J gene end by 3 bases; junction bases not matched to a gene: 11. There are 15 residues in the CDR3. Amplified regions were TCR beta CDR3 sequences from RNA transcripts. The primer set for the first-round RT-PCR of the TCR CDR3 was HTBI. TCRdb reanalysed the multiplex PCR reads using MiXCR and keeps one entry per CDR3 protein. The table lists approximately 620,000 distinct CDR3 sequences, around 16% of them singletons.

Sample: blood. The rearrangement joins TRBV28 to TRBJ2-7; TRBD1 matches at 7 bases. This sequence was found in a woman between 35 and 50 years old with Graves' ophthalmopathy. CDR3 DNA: TGTGCCAGCAGCCCAGGGGGAGCGGACATCTACGAGCAGTACTTC. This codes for CASSPGGADIYEQYF.